A selection of T cell receptor beta chains follows, all from one sample in a study of T-cell reconstitution after alpha-beta-depleted transplantation in children. TCRdb called the PCR reads again in MiXCR, with one record for every CDR3 protein. This sample has hundreds of thousands of distinct CDR3 sequences; 10% to 15% occur once, and the top ten carry roughly 0.84%. Sequencing was performed on PBMCs, taken before TCRalphabeta/CD19-depleted stem cell transplant. These receptors were taken from a girl aged 2 to 10 with congenital amegakaryocytic thrombocytopenia, due to receive a stem cell transplant. The CDR3 runs from the conserved cysteine through the conserved F or W. The D gene is left open where the match is weak. For some rows the clone size is stated as once, few or many, or as a class when expanded; others skip it.

v_gene	abundance	d_gene	j_gene	CDR3nt	CDR3aa
TRBV12-5	.	.	TRBJ1-4	TGTGCTAGTGGTTCGGACAGCGTACTTGGAAAACTGTTTTTT	CASGSDSVLGKLFF
TRBV5-6	few	TRBD2	TRBJ2-1	TGTGCCAGCAGCTTGGACGGGCCTAGCGGCTCCACGCGCCGGTTCTTC	CASSLDGPSGSTRRFF
TRBV7-3	many	TRBD1	TRBJ1-4	TGTGCCAGCAGTTTGACCAGGGGGCGCGGTGAAAAACTGTTTTTT	CASSLTRGRGEKLFF
TRBV29-1	few	.	TRBJ2-1	TGCAGCGTTAGGGGGGACTCCTACAATGAGCAGTTCTTC	CSVRGDSYNEQFF
TRBV5-5	.	.	TRBJ2-7	TGTGCCAGCAGCTTGCTCCGGGACTACGAGCAGTACTTC	CASSLLRDYEQYF
TRBV11-2	few	.	TRBJ1-6	TGTGCCAGCAGCTCCCGGGCAGGTTCCTATAATTCACCCCTCCACTTT	CASSSRAGSYNSPLHF
TRBV20-1	many	.	TRBJ2-5	TGCAGTGCTAGGGAGGCAGTTCAAGAGACCCAGTACTTC	CSAREAVQETQYF
TRBV5-1	many	.	TRBJ1-5	TGCGCCAGCAGTGGAGCTAAAGCCAATCAGCCCCAGCATTTT	CASSGAKANQPQHF
TRBV10-3	many	TRBD1	TRBJ1-2	TGTGCCATCAGTGCCGACACAGGGGGCAGGGAGGGCTACACCTTC	CAISADTGGREGYTF
TRBV5-1	many	TRBD1	TRBJ2-7	TGCGCCAGCAGCTTTACCCCAGGGGGCCAGGACGAGCAGTACTTC	CASSFTPGGQDEQYF
TRBV14	.	.	TRBJ2-2	TGTGCCAGCAGCCAAATGGAAGGCGGGGAGCTGTTTTTT	CASSQMEGGELFF
TRBV25-1	.	.	TRBJ1-2	TGTGCCAGCAGTGAATCGACCTTCTACTACGGCTACACCTTC	CASSESTFYYGYTF
TRBV6-1	many	TRBD2	TRBJ2-7	TGTGCCAGCAGTGCGACTAGCGGGCCGAAAGTGGACGAGCAGTACTTC	CASSATSGPKVDEQYF
TRBV7-2	few	TRBD2	TRBJ2-3	TGTGCCAGCAGCTTAAGACTAGCGGTCACAGATACGCAGTATTTT	CASSLRLAVTDTQYF
TRBV5-1	few	.	TRBJ1-2	TGCGCCAGCAGCTTGGGATCTGCCTTCCTCGTCTATGGCTACACCTTC	CASSLGSAFLVYGYTF
TRBV29-1	.	TRBD2	TRBJ2-1	TGCAGCGTAGAAAAATGGGGCGGGAGGTCATACAATGAGCAGTTCTTC	CSVEKWGGRSYNEQFF
TRBV29-1	few	.	TRBJ2-7	TGCAGCGTGGAGGACATTTCCGAGCAGTACTTC	CSVEDISEQYF
TRBV4-2	many	.	TRBJ1-1	TGTGCCAGCAGCCTCTTCGATATTTCGGGGAGAGGGACTGAAGCTTTCTTT	CASSLFDISGRGTEAFF